This T cell receptor beta chain originates from a study of Ad26.COV2.S vaccination and SARS-CoV-2 variants. The data were produced by immunoSEQ multiplex PCR, yet TCRdb's version contains in-frame clones alone and is incomplete. Of some 190,000 clones in the sample, 87% were seen once. Regarding this clone: The antigen is not known.

Study findings and constraints: Vaccine and placebo recipients had comparable breadth of non-spike TCRs. After vaccination, reports described spike-specific CD8+ and CD4+ T cell responses as showing substantial breadth. Assessments of TCR breadth and depth may have underestimated the total T cell responses. Vaccinees showed greater spike-specific TCR breadth than placebo recipients.

CDR3 length: 14 amino acids. The germline gives CDR1 SGDLS, CDR2 YYNGEE. J lost 7 bases, V lost 4 bases, and 8 bases had no gene match. This clonotype originated in a human donor who had recovered from COVID-19. The source material was peripheral blood, sampled after recovery from COVID-19. The genes are TRBV9 and TRBJ2-5, with 9 bases aligning to TRBD1. The CDR3 here is CASSLGQGTWTQYF. CDR3 DNA sequence: TGTGCCAGCAGCCTGGGACAGGGAACTTGGACCCAGTACTTC.